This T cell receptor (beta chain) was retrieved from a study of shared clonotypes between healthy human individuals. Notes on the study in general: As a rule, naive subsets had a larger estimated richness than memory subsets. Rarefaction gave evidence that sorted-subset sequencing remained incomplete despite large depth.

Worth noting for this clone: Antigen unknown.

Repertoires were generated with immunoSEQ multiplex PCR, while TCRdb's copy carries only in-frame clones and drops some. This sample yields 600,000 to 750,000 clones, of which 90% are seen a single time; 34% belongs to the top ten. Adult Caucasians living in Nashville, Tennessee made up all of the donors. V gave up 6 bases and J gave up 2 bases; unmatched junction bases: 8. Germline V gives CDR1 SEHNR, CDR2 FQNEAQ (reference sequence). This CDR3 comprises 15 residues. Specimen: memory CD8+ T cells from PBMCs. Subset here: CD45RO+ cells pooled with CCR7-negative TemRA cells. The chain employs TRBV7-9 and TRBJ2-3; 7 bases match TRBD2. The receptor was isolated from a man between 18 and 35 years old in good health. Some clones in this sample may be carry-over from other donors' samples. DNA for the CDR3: TGTGCCAGCAGGGACCCCCTAGCGGACACAGATACGCAGTATTTT. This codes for CASRDPLADTDTQYF.